The 29 T cell receptor beta chains presented below share a single source sample, sequenced in a study of T cells in Graves' hyperthyroidism and ophthalmopathy. Template material for amplifying TCR beta CDR3 regions consisted of RNA transcripts. A set of HTBI primers served as the primers for a first-round RT-PCR of the TCR CDR3. TCRdb reprocessed the multiplex PCR reads via MiXCR and lists one record per CDR3 protein. The sample lists roughly 380,000 distinct CDR3 sequences, approximately 15% occurring once. What was sequenced was blood. The receptors originated from an older woman with Graves' hyperthyroidism.

The chain has TRBV10-3 and TRBJ1-4, with a weak D call TRBD1 (5 bases). V dropped 5 bases and J dropped 6 bases, with 16 bases sitting between them. This CDR3 has 15 amino acids. CDR1 is ENHRY and CDR2 is SYGVKD in the germline V gene. Written as DNA, the CDR3 is TGTGCCATCAGTCAGGGACTTTCGGGGTATGAAAAACTGTTTTTT. Translating gives CAISQGLSGYEKLFF.

In this sample, this clonotype turned up many times. The chain has TRBV7-9 and TRBJ2-3; the match to TRBD1 covers 11 bases. Trimming removed 5 bases from V and 0 bases from J; junction bases left unmatched: 4. CDR3 length: 16 residues. Germline loops: CDR1 SEHNR, CDR2 FQNEAQ (reference sequence). The CDR3 protein is CASSPDRGLSTDTQYF. CDR3 nucleotides: TGTGCCAGCAGCCCGGACAGGGGGCTGAGCACAGATACGCAGTATTTT.

This clonotype occurred many times. The chain uses TRBV20-1 and TRBJ2-1; 10 bases match TRBD2. From germline, CDR1 is DFQATT and CDR2 SNEGSKA (reference sequence). V was clipped by 0 bases and J by 6 bases; unmatched bases: 5. This CDR3 has 15 amino acids. The CDR3 is CSARDPSGRANEQFF. CDR3 in DNA: TGCAGTGCTAGAGATCCCAGCGGGAGGGCCAATGAGCAGTTCTTC.

This clonotype was counted between two and nine times. The V gene is TRBV7-8, the J gene TRBJ2-2; D is ambiguous. V was cut by 5 bases and J by 2 bases, with 12 bases left in between. The germline gives CDR1 SGHVS, CDR2 FQNEAQ. This CDR3 region has 15 residues. The CDR3 region is CASSPPGTNTGELFF. As DNA, the CDR3 is TGTGCCAGCAGCCCGCCGGGCACCAACACCGGGGAGCTGTTTTTT.

DNA of the CDR3: TGTGCCAGCAGCTCGGAAGGGCGACAGGGGGCTCTATATAGCAATCAGCCCCAGCATTTT. It specifies CASSSEGRQGALYSNQPQHF. The rearrangement joins TRBV11-1 to TRBJ1-5; TRBD1 agrees at 10 bases. J lost 0 bases, V lost 4 bases, and 15 bases had no gene match. The CDR3 runs to 20 residues. Germline CDR1 SGHAT, CDR2 FQDESV (reference sequence).

This chain links TRBV15 with TRBJ1-4; D remains ambiguous. The germline CDR1 and CDR2 sequences are LNHNV and YYDKDF (reference sequence). The CDR3 totals 17 residues. V lost 0 bases and J lost 0, with 11 bases in between. CDR3 protein: CATSRESGAATNEKLFF. The CDR3 DNA reads TGTGCCACCAGCAGAGAGTCAGGCGCCGCAACTAATGAAAAACTGTTTTTT.

The V gene is TRBV4-1, the J gene TRBJ1-1; 9 nucleotides align to TRBD1. CDR1 MGHRA and CDR2 YSYEKL come from the germline V gene. This CDR3 region has 17 residues. V dropped 1 base and J dropped 1; count of bases not matched to a gene: 7. The CDR3 bases are TGCGCCAGCAGCCAAGCGGTGACAGGGGGAGGGAACACTGAAGCTTTCTTT. Translated: CASSQAVTGGGNTEAFF.

This clonotype was detected ten times or more. The rearrangement links TRBV28 to TRBJ2-7; D call uncertain. The CDR3 extends over 12 amino acids. CDR1 and CDR2 from the germline V gene are MDHEN and SYDVKM. V was trimmed by 5 bases and J by 4 bases, leaving 9 bases between them. CDR3 residues: CASSVPGYEQYF. CDR3 bases: TGTGCCAGCAGTGTACCCGGGTACGAGCAGTACTTC.

This clonotype appeared a few times. The J gene is TRBJ2-5, the V gene TRBV27, with 9 bases fitting TRBD1. The CDR3 has 13 amino acids. V was pared by 7 bases and J by 5 bases, with 5 bases of the junction left unmatched. CDR1 is MNHEY and CDR2 is SMNVEV in the germline V gene (reference sequence). In nucleotides, the CDR3 is TGTGCCAGCACTGGACAGGGGCGGGAGACCCAGTACTTC. Its protein product is CASTGQGRETQYF.

This clonotype was counted ten times or more. The rearrangement joins TRBV20-1 to TRBJ2-7; the match to TRBD2 covers 8 bases. From germline, CDR1 is DFQATT and CDR2 SNEGSKA (reference sequence). The CDR3 contains 16 residues. Trimming removed 6 bases from V and 0 bases from J; junction bases left unmatched: 13. The CDR3 loop reads CSAKTSARLNSYEQYF. The CDR3 DNA reads TGCAGTGCAAAGACTAGCGCACGACTCAACTCCTACGAGCAGTACTTC.

At least ten counts were recorded for this clonotype. The V and J genes are TRBV6-1 and TRBJ1-1; tentative D call: TRBD1 (5 bases). The CDR3 is 15 amino acids. Germline assignment: CDR1 MNHNS and CDR2 SASEGT. Trimming left V 4 bases short and J 5 bases short, with 17 bases between. CDR3 sequence reads: CASSVGDVGGTEAFF. CDR3 coding DNA: TGTGCCAGCAGTGTAGGTGATGTGGGGGGGACTGAAGCTTTCTTT.

The genes are TRBV7-9 and TRBJ2-1; possible D gene TRBD2, 7 bases. Germline assignment: CDR1 SEHNR and CDR2 FQNEAQ (reference sequence). The V and J ends lost 9 bases and 4 bases respectively, with 19 bases between them. The CDR3 has 15 residues. CDR3 coding DNA: TGTGCCAGTCTCAAGGCGGGGGCGGATTACAATGAGCAGTTCTTC. It is translated as CASLKAGADYNEQFF. Based on the CDR3 plus reference TRBV7-9 and TRBJ2-1, the full variable domain is DTGVSQNPRHKITKRGQNVTFRCDPISEHNRLYWYRQTLGQGPEFLTYFQNEAQLEKSRLLSDRFSAERPKGSFSTLEIQRTEQGDSAMYLCASLKAGADYNEQFFGPGTRLTVL.

This clonotype appeared many times. V and J are TRBV24-1 and TRBJ1-2, with D unresolved. The V end lost 5 bases, the J end lost 7 bases, and 4 bases lay between the germline ends. This CDR3 has 10 amino acids. Germline assignment: CDR1 KGHDR and CDR2 SFDVKD. The CDR3 loop is CATSGTGYTF. In DNA form, the CDR3 reads TGTGCCACCAGTGGTACTGGCTACACCTTC.

This clonotype was recorded many times. The V call is TRBV28, the J call TRBJ2-7; perhaps D is TRBD1 or TRBD2 (5 bases each). Trimming took off 4 bases at V and 0 bases at J, with 13 bases between the two ends. The CDR3 spans 15 residues. Germline V lookup: CDR1 MDHEN, CDR2 SYDVKM. This CDR3 is CASSSPGPLSYEQYF. CDR3 DNA: TGTGCCAGCAGTTCCCCGGGGCCCCTCTCCTACGAGCAGTACTTC.

This clonotype was counted many times. At one end the junction does not follow the germline gene, possibly because of a read error. This rearrangement joins TRBV6-1 to TRBJ2-7; 9 bases match TRBD2. Germline lookup yields CDR1 MNHNS and CDR2 SASEGT. The CDR3 spans 17 residues. CDR3: CASREGVSGSSSYEQYF. The CDR3 DNA reads as TGTGCCAGCAGGGAAGGCGTTAGCGGGAGTTCGTCATACGAGCAGTACTTC.

This clonotype has more than one count but fewer than ten. The rearrangement joins TRBV7-9 to TRBJ1-1, with D perhaps TRBD1 (6 bases). CDR1 SEHNR and CDR2 FQNEAQ come from the germline V gene (reference sequence). The V gene lost 2 bases and the J gene lost 3 bases, with 13 bases spanning the gap. The CDR3 consists of 15 residues. CDR3 in DNA: TGTGCCAGCAGCTTATTTGGCAGGGGCGACACTGAAGCTTTCTTT. It yields the protein CASSLFGRGDTEAFF.

This clonotype came up a few times. The rearrangement joins TRBV7-3 to TRBJ2-2; 7 bases are shared with TRBD2. Germline CDR1 and CDR2: SGHTA and FQGTGA. Trimming at V came to 0 bases and at J to 8 bases, leaving 9 bases not matched to a gene. This CDR3 contains 16 residues. The CDR3 loop is CASSLTAGAVAGELFF. The CDR3 DNA follows: TGTGCCAGCAGCTTAACTGCGGGAGCCGTTGCAGGGGAGCTGTTTTTT.

This clonotype was picked up one time. The rearrangement joins TRBV19 to TRBJ1-5; no clear D gene. With 4 bases removed from V and 7 bases from J, the gap between germline ends came to 14 bases. The CDR3 is made up of 14 amino acids. The V gene's germline CDR1 is LNHDA and CDR2 SQIVND (reference sequence). The CDR3 DNA reads as TGTGCCAGTAGTACCCTAGTGGAGGGACAGCCCCAGCATTTT. Residues: CASSTLVEGQPQHF. The complete variable domain, with remaining parts taken from reference TRBV19 and TRBJ1-5, reads DGGITQSPKYLFRKEGQNVTLSCEQNLNHDAMYWYRQDPGQGLRLIYYSQIVNDFQKGDIAEGYSVSREKKESFPLTVTSAQKNPTAFYLCASSTLVEGQPQHFGDGTRLSIL.

Many counts were recorded for this clonotype. The chain carries TRBV10-3 and TRBJ1-1; the match to TRBD1 covers 8 bases. V lost 8 bases, J lost 4 bases, and 6 bases stayed unmatched. CDR1 and CDR2 from the germline V gene are ENHRY and SYGVKD. The CDR3 sequence is 13 residues long. CDR3 sequence: CAISTTGGTEAFF. The CDR3 DNA is TGTGCCATCTCTACCACAGGGGGCACTGAAGCTTTCTTT.

This chain links TRBV20-1 with TRBJ2-7, with no clear D. Trimming took 5 bases from V and 1 from J, leaving 15 bases between them. CDR3 length equals 14 residues. Germline V gives CDR1 DFQATT, CDR2 SNEGSKA (reference sequence). CDR3 sequence reads: CSASSGFRSYEQYF. Here the CDR3 DNA reads TGCAGTGCTTCCTCTGGGTTTCGGTCCTACGAGCAGTACTTC.

The chain has TRBV27 and TRBJ2-7; TRBD1 matches at 9 bases. The CDR3 sequence is 12 residues long. After removal of 8 bases from V and 5 bases from J, the junction contained 4 bases not matched to a gene. Germline V gene data show CDR1 as MNHEY and CDR2 as SMNVEV (reference sequence). The CDR3 DNA is TGTGCCAGCTGGGACAGGGTCGACGAGCAGTACTTC. Translated: CASWDRVDEQYF.

The chain links TRBV10-3 to TRBJ2-7; D possibly matches TRBD1 or TRBD2 (6 bases each). The CDR3 covers 15 residues. Germline-derived CDR1 and CDR2 are ENHRY and SYGVKD. V was clipped by 5 bases and J by 6 bases, with 20 bases between them. CDR3 sequence: CAISPSTVRGVEQYF. CDR3 coding DNA: TGTGCCATCAGTCCATCAACGGTGAGGGGGGTCGAGCAGTACTTC.

This clonotype was picked up many times. The chain couples TRBV3-1 to TRBJ1-1; 7 nucleotides align to TRBD1. Per germline, CDR1 LGHDT and CDR2 YNNKEL (reference sequence). J gave up 10 bases and V 1 base, and 9 bases lay outside the gene matches. This CDR3 spans 14 amino acids. The CDR3 DNA is TGTGCCAGCAGCCAAGGAGGGACAGTAGGCCCAGCTTTCTTT. It yields the protein CASSQGGTVGPAFF.

The chain couples TRBV6-1 to TRBJ2-6; D perhaps matches TRBD1 (5 bases). Germline V gives CDR1 MNHNS, CDR2 SASEGT. The CDR3 covers 15 residues. With 6 bases removed from V and 2 bases from J, the gap between germline ends came to 11 bases. The CDR3 DNA sequence: TGTGCCAGCAGAGGGGCAGAGGCTGGGGCCAACGTCCTGACTTTC. Translation gives CASRGAEAGANVLTF.

This clonotype was seen more than once but under ten times. V usage is TRBV5-5 and J usage is TRBJ2-7, with 10 bases lining up with TRBD2. With 4 bases clipped from V and 6 bases from J, the junction kept 22 bases outside the gene matches. This CDR3 is built from 19 residues. CDR1 and CDR2 (germline): SGHKS, YYEKEE (reference sequence). CDR3 nucleotide sequence: TGTGCCAGCAGCCCAGAGGTTACGGCTAGCGGGAGATTGGACGGCGAGCAGTACTTC. Translating gives CASSPEVTASGRLDGEQYF.

CDR3 DNA: TGTGCCACCAGTGATAACGGACAGGGGAGAGACAATGAGCAGTTCTTC. As protein: CATSDNGQGRDNEQFF. The gene calls are TRBV24-1 and TRBJ2-1; 9 bases match TRBD1. J gave up 5 bases and V 3 bases, and 7 bases lay outside the gene matches. This CDR3 region has 16 residues. CDR1 KGHDR and CDR2 SFDVKD come from the germline V gene.

This clonotype was found a few times. V is TRBV7-2 and J is TRBJ2-1; 11 positions agree with TRBD2. There are 18 residues in the CDR3. The V segment lost 5 bases and the J segment 1 base; nucleotides outside the gene matches: 10. The germline CDR1 and CDR2 sequences are SGHTA and FQGNSA. CDR3 residues: CASSHGTSGSKSYNEQFF. The CDR3 region has the DNA TGTGCCAGCAGCCATGGGACTAGCGGATCTAAATCCTACAATGAGCAGTTCTTC.

This clonotype was counted at least ten times. This chain uses TRBV2 with TRBJ2-1; 8 positions match TRBD2. CDR3 length: 13 residues. The V gene end was trimmed by 7 bases and the J gene end by 2 bases; junction bases not matched to a gene: 1. From germline, CDR1 is SNHLY and CDR2 FYNNEI. The CDR3 loop is CASTGLAYNEQFF. Here the CDR3 DNA reads TGTGCCAGCACGGGACTAGCCTACAATGAGCAGTTCTTC.

This clonotype was detected many times. The CDR3 nucleotides are TGTGCCAGCAGTTCCCTTGGACAGGGGGCGCGGGAGCAGTACTTC. Protein sequence: CASSSLGQGAREQYF. The chain combines TRBV28 with TRBJ2-7, with 11 bases aligning to TRBD1. With 4 bases clipped from V and 7 bases from J, the junction kept 9 bases outside the gene matches. The CDR3 has 15 residues. Germline V gives CDR1 MDHEN, CDR2 SYDVKM.